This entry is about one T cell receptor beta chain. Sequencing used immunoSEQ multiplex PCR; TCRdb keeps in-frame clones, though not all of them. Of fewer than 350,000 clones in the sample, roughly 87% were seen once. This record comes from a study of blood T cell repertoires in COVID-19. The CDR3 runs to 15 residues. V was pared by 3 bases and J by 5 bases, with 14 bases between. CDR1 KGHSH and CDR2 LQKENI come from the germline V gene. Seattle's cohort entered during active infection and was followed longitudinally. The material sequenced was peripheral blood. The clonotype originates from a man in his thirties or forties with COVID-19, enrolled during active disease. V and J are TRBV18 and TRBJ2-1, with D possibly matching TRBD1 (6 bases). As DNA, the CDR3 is TGTGCCAGCTCACCTTACACAGGGCCTAACAATGAGCAGTTCTTC. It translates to CASSPYTGPNNEQFF.